Listed here are 32 T cell receptor beta chains from one sample, sequenced in a study of CD8 T cells in Susac syndrome. An input of 0.5 to 1 ug of RNA was subjected to reverse transcription using random hexamers. Each CDR3 protein is one row after TCRdb ran MiXCR on the immunoSEQ multiplex PCR reads. This sample yields 250,000 to 300,000 distinct CDR3 sequences, of which about 88% are seen a single time; about 0.11% belongs to the top ten. Sequenced: CD8+ T cells from PBMCs. The receptor source for this set is a human donor with multiple sclerosis.

This clonotype showed up just a few times. The chain has TRBV2 and TRBJ2-7, with 10 bases identical to TRBD1. Germline lookup yields CDR1 SNHLY and CDR2 FYNNEI. This CDR3 is built from 15 residues. V shed 6 bases and J 6 bases; nucleotides not matched to a gene: 11. The CDR3 DNA is TGTGCCAGCAGGCCCAGACAGGGGGCAAAACTCGAGCAGTACTTC. Its translation is CASRPRQGAKLEQYF.

The V call is TRBV27, the J call TRBJ2-5; a possible D gene is TRBD2 (6 bases). The CDR3 is made up of 10 amino acids. V was cut by 8 bases and J by 6 bases, with 7 bases left in between. Germline V gene data show CDR1 as MNHEY and CDR2 as SMNVEV (reference sequence). CDR3 residues: CASGGKTQYF. The CDR3 bases are TGTGCCAGCGGCGGGAAGACCCAGTACTTC.

V is TRBV9 and J is TRBJ2-7; TRBD1 matches at 10 bases. The CDR3 runs 14 residues. The ends lost 3 bases at V and 3 bases at J; junction bases unmatched: 3. Germline lookup yields CDR1 SGDLS and CDR2 YYNGEE. CDR3: CASSEGTGVYEQYF. The CDR3 DNA is TGTGCCAGCAGCGAGGGGACAGGGGTCTACGAGCAGTACTTC.

This chain links TRBV7-9 with TRBJ1-1, with a possible D match to TRBD1 (5 bases). Germline CDR1 reads SEHNR; CDR2 reads FQNEAQ (reference sequence). Deletions cut 1 base from V and 3 bases from J, with 12 bases between. CDR3 size: 15 residues. The CDR3 spells CASSLVEGSDTEAFF. CDR3 nucleotides: TGTGCCAGCAGCTTAGTTGAGGGGTCCGACACTGAAGCTTTCTTT.

CDR3: CASSSGQNYEQYF. CDR3 DNA: TGTGCCAGCAGCTCGGGACAGAACTACGAGCAGTACTTC. The chain joins TRBV7-3 to TRBJ2-7; 7 positions match TRBD1. V dropped 4 bases and J dropped 3; count of bases not matched to a gene: 3. Germline CDR1 is SGHTA and CDR2 is FQGTGA. This CDR3 region has 13 residues.

CDR3 coding DNA: TGTGCCAGCAGCGTAGAGGTCGGCCGTGGCTACACCTTC. Its protein is CASSVEVGRGYTF. The chain links TRBV9 to TRBJ1-2; the D is unclear. Germline values: CDR1 SGDLS, CDR2 YYNGEE. V was pared by 0 bases and J by 7 bases, with 10 bases between. This CDR3 is built from 13 residues. Full variable domain (remainder filled in from reference TRBV9 and TRBJ1-2): DSGVTQTPKHLITATGQRVTLRCSPRSGDLSVYWYQQSLDQGLQFLIQYYNGEERAKGNILERFSAQQFPDLHSELNLSSLELGDSALYFCASSVEVGRGYTFGSGTRLTVV.

J is TRBJ1-2 and V is TRBV9; D remains unclear. With 0 bases removed from V and 7 bases from J, the gap between germline ends came to 7 bases. The CDR3 is 12 amino acids. Germline V gene data show CDR1 as SGDLS and CDR2 as YYNGEE. CDR3 nucleotide sequence: TGTGCCAGCAGCGTAGTTGGTAGTGGCTACACCTTC. It yields the protein CASSVVGSGYTF.

J is TRBJ2-7 and V is TRBV2; 9 bases align to TRBD2. The trim removed 7 bases at V and 7 bases at J, leaving 5 bases unmatched. This CDR3 region has 12 residues. Germline loops: CDR1 SNHLY, CDR2 FYNNEI. The CDR3: CASISGSIEQYF. The CDR3 bases are TGTGCCAGCATTAGCGGGAGTATTGAGCAGTACTTC.

The genes are TRBV20-1 and TRBJ2-7, with D unresolved. Germline V lookup: CDR1 DFQATT, CDR2 SNEGSKA (reference sequence). V lost 2 bases and J lost 3, with 11 bases in between. The CDR3 is 13 amino acids. CDR3 amino acids: CSARPRSFYEQYF. CDR3 DNA: TGCAGTGCTAGACCACGGAGCTTCTACGAGCAGTACTTC.

This clonotype has a single count. CDR3 region: CASNPRVPDTQYF. CDR3 in DNA: TGTGCCAGCAACCCGAGAGTCCCAGATACGCAGTATTTT. This rearrangement joins TRBV27 to TRBJ2-3; D call uncertain. Looked up from germline, CDR1 is MNHEY and CDR2 is SMNVEV (reference sequence). V was trimmed by 7 bases and J by 4 bases, leaving 12 bases between them. This CDR3 contains 13 residues.

DNA of the CDR3: TGTGCCAGCAGTGAAGTAACAAGAAGGGTTCCTTACAATGAGCAGTTCTTC. Protein sequence: CASSEVTRRVPYNEQFF. V and J are TRBV6-1 and TRBJ2-1; D is unresolved. Trimming stripped 1 base from V and 4 bases from J, with 17 bases between. This CDR3 is 17 amino acids long. The V gene's germline CDR1 is MNHNS and CDR2 SASEGT.

The chain is built from TRBV19 and TRBJ2-1; 11 nucleotides line up with TRBD2. This CDR3 contains 16 residues. V dropped 4 bases and J dropped 4; count of bases not matched to a gene: 6. Looked up from germline, CDR1 is LNHDA and CDR2 is SQIVND (reference sequence). For the CDR3, the DNA is TGTGCCAGTAGTACAAGACTAGCGGGACGTTACAATGAGCAGTTCTTC. It translates to CASSTRLAGRYNEQFF.

The V call is TRBV28, the J call TRBJ1-1; D is unresolved. The germline V gene has CDR1 MDHEN and CDR2 SYDVKM. The CDR3 has 14 residues. Deletions cut 3 bases from V and 4 bases from J, with 12 bases between. The CDR3 loop reads CASSFNTPFTEAFF. The CDR3 region has the DNA TGTGCCAGCAGTTTTAACACTCCGTTCACTGAAGCTTTCTTT.

The V call is TRBV6-5, the J call TRBJ1-1; 8 nucleotides match TRBD1. This CDR3 has 16 amino acids. The germline gives CDR1 MNHEY, CDR2 SVGAGI. The junction had 6 bases not matched to a gene; V was cut back by 0 bases and J by 3 bases. CDR3 DNA sequence: TGTGCCAGCAGTTACTCGACAGGGGAAGTATACACTGAAGCTTTCTTT. Translated: CASSYSTGEVYTEAFF.

This clonotype was observed a single time. This chain joins TRBV29-1 and TRBJ2-1; no reliable D call. Trimming removed 3 bases from V and 6 bases from J, with 3 bases in between. Germline V CDR1 and CDR2: SQVTM, ANQGSEA. CDR3 size: 10 residues. The chain's CDR3 is CSVDRNEQFF. The CDR3 nucleotides are TGCAGCGTTGACCGCAATGAGCAGTTCTTC.

The chain joins TRBV5-1 to TRBJ2-7, with a weak D call TRBD2 (6 bases). V was shortened by 2 bases and J by 7 bases, with 10 bases between the two germline ends. This CDR3 spans 12 amino acids. CDR1 is SGHRS and CDR2 is YFSETQ in the germline V gene. The CDR3 coding sequence is TGCGCCAGCAGCTTACCACGGGGGGAGCAGTACTTC. Translation gives CASSLPRGEQYF.

The CDR3: CASSAQGLGTEAFF. The CDR3 bases are TGTGCCAGCAGTGCTCAGGGGCTGGGTACTGAAGCTTTCTTT. The rearrangement links TRBV7-9 to TRBJ1-1; perhaps TRBD1 as D (6 bases). Germline V CDR1 and CDR2: SEHNR, FQNEAQ (reference sequence). Trimming removed 6 bases at V and 5 bases at J, with 16 bases between. The CDR3 consists of 14 residues.

V and J are TRBV3-1 and TRBJ1-2; 7 bases are a match to TRBD1. The germline gives CDR1 LGHDT, CDR2 YNNKEL (reference sequence). V gave up 4 bases and J gave up 4 bases; unmatched junction bases: 0. The CDR3 loop spans 12 amino acids. This CDR3 reads CASSRDSYGYTF. The CDR3 DNA reads as TGTGCCAGCAGCCGGGACAGCTATGGCTACACCTTC.

Written as DNA, the CDR3 is TGTGCCAGCAGCTTAGAACTAGCGGGAGAGGAGGAGACCCAGTACTTC. Translating it yields CASSLELAGEEETQYF. This chain connects TRBV7-8 to TRBJ2-5; 11 bases line up with TRBD2. The V and J ends lost 1 base and 5 bases, in that order; junction bases with no gene match: 6. Germline CDR1 and CDR2: SGHVS and FQNEAQ. This CDR3 is 16 amino acids long.

The chain recombines TRBV20-1 with TRBJ1-1; D might be TRBD1 (6 bases). The CDR3 is 13 residues long. Germline V gene lookup returns CDR1 DFQATT and CDR2 SNEGSKA (reference sequence). Trimming cost V 3 bases and J 0 bases, with 8 bases left between them. CDR3 sequence reads: CSARDRMNTEAFF. The CDR3 DNA reads as TGCAGTGCTAGGGACAGAATGAACACTGAAGCTTTCTTT.

The rearrangement uses TRBV3-1 and TRBJ2-4, with D possibly matching TRBD1 (5 bases). Trimming shortened V by 1 base and J by 5 bases, and 18 bases separated the two germline ends. Germline V gene lookup returns CDR1 LGHDT and CDR2 YNNKEL (reference sequence). The CDR3 contains 17 residues. In DNA form, the CDR3 reads TGTGCCAGCAGCCAAGGGATGACGTGGCAGGGCCAAAACATTCAGTACTTC. Translating gives CASSQGMTWQGQNIQYF.

Here the CDR3 reads CASSLGGAGELFF. The CDR3 nucleotides read TGTGCCAGCAGTTTAGGGGGGGCCGGGGAGCTGTTTTTT. This chain connects TRBV27 to TRBJ2-2, with 7 bases that match TRBD2. Per germline, CDR1 MNHEY and CDR2 SMNVEV (reference sequence). CDR3 size: 13 residues. V dropped 2 bases and J dropped 6; count of bases not matched to a gene: 0.

This clonotype was seen a handful of times. J is TRBJ2-7 and V is TRBV27; no clear D gene. V was trimmed by 3 bases and J by 2 bases, leaving 8 bases between them. This CDR3 comprises 13 residues. The germline CDR1 and CDR2 sequences are MNHEY and SMNVEV (reference sequence). CDR3 sequence: CASSLLRTYEQYF. The CDR3 DNA follows: TGTGCCAGCAGTTTGTTGCGGACCTACGAGCAGTACTTC.

The chain has TRBV12-3 or TRBV12-4 and TRBJ2-6; possibly TRBD1 for D (6 bases). The length of the CDR3 is 21 residues. Trimming left V 5 bases short and J 0 bases short, with 26 bases between. CDR3 nucleotides: TGTGCCAGCAGTCTCTTGACAGGACAGAGGCTCAGGGACTCTGGGGCCAACGTCCTGACTTTC. This sequence encodes CASSLLTGQRLRDSGANVLTF.

V is TRBV4-1 and J is TRBJ2-3, with 13 nucleotides matching TRBD2. CDR1 is MGHRA and CDR2 is YSYEKL in the germline V gene. CDR3 length equals 18 residues. J lost 0 bases, V lost 4 bases, and 7 bases had no gene match. CDR3 loop: CASSPSGTSGISTDTQYF. In DNA, the CDR3 is TGCGCCAGCAGCCCGTCCGGGACTAGCGGGATTAGCACAGATACGCAGTATTTT.

This chain links TRBV7-9 with TRBJ1-1; D perhaps matches TRBD1 (6 bases). The V gene lost 6 bases and the J gene lost 7 bases, with 15 bases spanning the gap. This CDR3 region has 13 residues. Germline assignment: CDR1 SEHNR and CDR2 FQNEAQ (reference sequence). Here the CDR3 DNA reads TGTGCCAGCAGTAACCGCAGGGGCGATGAAGCTTTCTTT. Protein sequence: CASSNRRGDEAFF.

The chain has TRBV28 and TRBJ2-7, with 10 bases that match TRBD1. The CDR3 contains 17 residues. Germline V gives CDR1 MDHEN, CDR2 SYDVKM. V lost 1 base to trimming and J lost 9 bases; unmatched junction nucleotides: 15. The DNA of the CDR3 is TGTGCCAGCAGTTTATCGAGTTACCGGGACAGGGGATTAGTGCAGTACTTC. Translation gives CASSLSSYRDRGLVQYF.

The sample holds one count of this clonotype. The genes are TRBV28 and TRBJ2-7; TRBD2 might be the D (5 bases). The germline V gene encodes CDR1 MDHEN and CDR2 SYDVKM. This CDR3 has 14 residues. V was cut by 7 bases and J by 0 bases, with 13 bases left in between. The CDR3 DNA reads as TGTGCCAGCAAGTTAGCGTCCTCCTCCTACGAGCAGTACTTC. Amino acid sequence: CASKLASSSYEQYF.

V usage is TRBV19 and J usage is TRBJ1-3; a possible D gene is TRBD1 (6 bases). The CDR3 has 16 amino acids. CDR1 LNHDA and CDR2 SQIVND come from the germline V gene (reference sequence). V shed 6 bases and J shed 3 bases, with 18 bases lying between them. The CDR3 DNA reads as TGTGCCAGTAGCGAGGAATCGGGGGCTCTTGGAAACACCATATATTTT. Translating it yields CASSEESGALGNTIYF.

The gene calls are TRBV4-1 and TRBJ1-1, with 8 bases matching TRBD1. The CDR3 runs to 15 residues. J gave up 2 bases and V 1 base, and 3 bases lay outside the gene matches. The V gene's germline CDR1 is MGHRA and CDR2 YSYEKL. The CDR3 region has the DNA TGCGCCAGCAGCCAAGCGGGACAGGTTAACACTGAAGCTTTCTTT. Translated, it gives CASSQAGQVNTEAFF.

V and J are TRBV7-8 and TRBJ2-6; D is unclear. The CDR3 covers 17 residues. V lost 0 bases, J lost 0 bases, and 9 bases lay in between. Germline values: CDR1 SGHVS, CDR2 FQNEAQ. The CDR3 region is CASSLAGTVSGANVLTF. DNA of the CDR3: TGTGCCAGCAGCTTAGCGGGAACAGTCTCTGGGGCCAACGTCCTGACTTTC.

The CDR3 nucleotides are TGTGCCAGCAGCCAGGGGACAGCCTATGGCTACACCTTC. Translated, it gives CASSQGTAYGYTF. This chain uses TRBV5-4 with TRBJ1-2; 7 positions agree with TRBD1. After removal of 4 bases from V and 4 bases from J, the junction contained 4 bases not matched to a gene. CDR3 length: 13 residues. Germline CDR1 and CDR2: SGHNT and YYREEE (reference sequence).